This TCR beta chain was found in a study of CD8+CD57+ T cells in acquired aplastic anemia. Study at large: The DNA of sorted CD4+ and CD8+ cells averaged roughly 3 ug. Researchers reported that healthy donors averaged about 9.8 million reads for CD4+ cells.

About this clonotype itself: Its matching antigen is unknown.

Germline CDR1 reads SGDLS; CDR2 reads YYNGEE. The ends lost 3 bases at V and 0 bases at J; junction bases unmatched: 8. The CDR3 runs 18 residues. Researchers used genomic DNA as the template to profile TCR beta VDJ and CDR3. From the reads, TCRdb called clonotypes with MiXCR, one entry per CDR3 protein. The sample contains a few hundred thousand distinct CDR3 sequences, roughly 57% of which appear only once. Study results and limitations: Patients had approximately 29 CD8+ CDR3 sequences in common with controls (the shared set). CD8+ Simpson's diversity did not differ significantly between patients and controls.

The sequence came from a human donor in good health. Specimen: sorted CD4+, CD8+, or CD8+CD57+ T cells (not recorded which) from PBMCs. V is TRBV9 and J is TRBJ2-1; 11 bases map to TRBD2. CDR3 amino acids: CASSEIAGGPYSYNEQFF. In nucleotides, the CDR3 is TGTGCCAGCAGCGAAATAGCGGGGGGGCCATACTCCTACAATGAGCAGTTCTTC.